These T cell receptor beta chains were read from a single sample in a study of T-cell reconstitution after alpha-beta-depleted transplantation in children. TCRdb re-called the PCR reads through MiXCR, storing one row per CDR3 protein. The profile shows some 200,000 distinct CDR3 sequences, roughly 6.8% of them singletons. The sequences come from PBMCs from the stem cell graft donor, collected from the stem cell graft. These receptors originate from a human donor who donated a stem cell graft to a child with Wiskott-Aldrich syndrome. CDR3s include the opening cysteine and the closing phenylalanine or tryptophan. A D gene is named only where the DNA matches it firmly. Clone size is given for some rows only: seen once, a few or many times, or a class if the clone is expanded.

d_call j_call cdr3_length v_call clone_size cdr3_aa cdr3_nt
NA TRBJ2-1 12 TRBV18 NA CASSPAKTGQFF TGTGCCAGCTCACCAGCTAAAACCGGGCAGTTCTTC
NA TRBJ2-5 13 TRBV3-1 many CASSATGRETQYF TGTGCCAGCAGCGCGACGGGTCGAGAGACCCAGTACTTC
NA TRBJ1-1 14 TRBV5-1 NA CASSLAPGDPGAFF TGCGCCAGCAGCTTGGCCCCGGGGGACCCTGGAGCTTTCTTT
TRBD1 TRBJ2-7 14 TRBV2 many CASFGTVRSYEQYF TGTGCCAGCTTTGGGACAGTTCGCTCCTACGAGCAGTACTTC
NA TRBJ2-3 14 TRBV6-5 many CASSYSKGVDTQYF TGTGCCAGCAGTTACTCGAAGGGGGTAGATACGCAGTATTTT
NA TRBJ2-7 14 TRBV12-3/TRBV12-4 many CASMPGVRPYEQYF TGTGCCAGTATGCCTGGGGTTAGGCCCTACGAGCAGTACTTC
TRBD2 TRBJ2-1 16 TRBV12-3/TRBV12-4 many CASSAFLAGGPNEQFF TGTGCCAGCAGTGCCTTTCTAGCGGGGGGGCCAAATGAGCAGTTCTTC
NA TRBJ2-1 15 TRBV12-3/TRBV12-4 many CASSRTSENYNEQFF TGTGCCAGCAGCCGAACATCGGAAAACTACAATGAGCAGTTCTTC
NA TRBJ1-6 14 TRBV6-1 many CASTEGGVLSPLHF TGTGCCAGCACCGAAGGGGGTGTTCTTTCACCCCTCCACTTT
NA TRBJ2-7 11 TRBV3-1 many CASSQGGEQYF TGTGCCAGCAGCCAAGGGGGTGAGCAGTACTTC
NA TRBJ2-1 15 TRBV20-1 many CSARDSGDSSGEQFF TGCAGTGCTAGAGATAGTGGAGACAGCTCGGGGGAGCAGTTCTTC
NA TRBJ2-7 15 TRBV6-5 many CASSYSQDGTYEQYF TGTGCCAGCAGTTACTCGCAGGACGGTACGTACGAGCAGTACTTC
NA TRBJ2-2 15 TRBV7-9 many CASSLRGSYTGELFF TGTGCCAGCAGCCTAAGGGGCTCTTACACCGGGGAGCTGTTTTTT
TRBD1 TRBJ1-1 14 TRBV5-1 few CASSLPGQGASAFF TGCGCCAGCAGCCTTCCGGGACAGGGGGCGTCGGCTTTCTTT
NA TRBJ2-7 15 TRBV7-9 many CASSLNRDGAYEQYF TGTGCCAGCAGCTTGAACCGGGACGGAGCCTACGAGCAGTACTTC
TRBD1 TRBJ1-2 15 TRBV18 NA CASSPERGHDYGYTF TGTGCCAGCTCACCCGAGAGGGGGCATGACTATGGCTACACCTTC
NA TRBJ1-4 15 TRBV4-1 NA CASSQERGPNEKLFF TGCGCCAGCAGCCAAGAAAGAGGGCCTAATGAAAAACTGTTTTTT
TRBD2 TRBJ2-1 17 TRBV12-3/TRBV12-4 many CASSFSRGLAGGHEQFF TGTGCCAGCAGTTTTTCAAGGGGACTAGCGGGAGGTCATGAGCAGTTCTTC
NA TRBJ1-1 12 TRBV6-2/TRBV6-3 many CASSPSNTEAFF TGTGCCAGCAGCCCCTCCAACACTGAAGCTTTCTTT
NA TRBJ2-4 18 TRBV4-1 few CASSQNGVTALAKNIQYF TGCGCCAGCAGCCAGAACGGAGTTACTGCTCTGGCCAAAAACATTCAGTACTTC
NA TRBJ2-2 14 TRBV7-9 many CASSGPGNTGELFF TGTGCCAGCAGCGGGCCAGGGAACACCGGGGAGCTGTTTTTT
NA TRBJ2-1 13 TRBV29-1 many CSAMRWVNNEQFF TGCAGCGCCATGAGGTGGGTGAACAATGAGCAGTTCTTC
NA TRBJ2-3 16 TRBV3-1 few CASSHIAGMGEDTQYF TGTGCCAGCAGCCACATCGCGGGAATGGGGGAAGATACGCAGTATTTT
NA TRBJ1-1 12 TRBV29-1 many CSAAGGYTEAFF TGCAGCGCCGCGGGGGGGTACACTGAAGCTTTCTTT
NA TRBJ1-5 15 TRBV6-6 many CASSHDRLSNQPQHF TGTGCCAGCAGCCACGACAGGCTGAGCAATCAGCCCCAGCATTTT
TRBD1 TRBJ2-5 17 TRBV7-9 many CASSYRPGQGSQETQYF TGTGCCAGCAGCTATAGGCCGGGACAGGGGAGCCAAGAGACCCAGTACTTC
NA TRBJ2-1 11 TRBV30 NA CAWSTGIEQFF TGTGCCTGGAGCACAGGGATTGAGCAGTTCTTC
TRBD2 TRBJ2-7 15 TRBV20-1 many CSARSPGGGSYEQYF TGCAGTGCTAGATCCCCGGGGGGGGGTAGCTACGAGCAGTACTTC
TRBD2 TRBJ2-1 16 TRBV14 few CASSQGGLAGYNEQFF TGTGCCAGCAGCCAAGGGGGACTAGCGGGATACAATGAGCAGTTCTTC
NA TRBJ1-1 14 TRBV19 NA CASSRGLLNTEAFF TGTGCCAGTTCCCGGGGGCTTTTGAACACTGAAGCTTTCTTT
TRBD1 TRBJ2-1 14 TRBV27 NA CASSLGTGVDEQFF TGTGCCAGCAGTTTGGGGACAGGGGTGGATGAGCAGTTCTTC
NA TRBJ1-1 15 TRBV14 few CASSQDPPGRTEAFF TGTGCCAGCAGCCAAGATCCCCCGGGGAGGACGGAAGCTTTCTTT
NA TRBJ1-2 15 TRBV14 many CASSQIQSSNYGYTF TGTGCCAGCAGCCAAATACAGAGCTCTAACTATGGCTACACCTTC
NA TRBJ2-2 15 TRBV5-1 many CASSLAAVLAGELFF TGCGCCAGCAGCTTGGCCGCGGTTCTCGCCGGGGAGCTGTTTTTT
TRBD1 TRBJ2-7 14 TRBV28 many CASSMSGGTDEQYF TGTGCCAGCAGTATGTCAGGGGGAACGGACGAGCAGTACTTC
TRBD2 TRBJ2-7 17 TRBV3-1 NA CATTQDRGLAGSLEQYF TGTGCCACCACCCAAGATCGTGGGCTAGCGGGGTCCTTGGAGCAGTACTTC
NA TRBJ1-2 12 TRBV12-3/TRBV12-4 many CASSLGIHGYTF TGTGCCAGCAGTTTAGGGATCCACGGCTACACCTTC
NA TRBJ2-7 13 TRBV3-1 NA CTFCTEGSYEQYF TGTACCTTCTGCACAGAAGGGTCCTACGAGCAGTACTTC
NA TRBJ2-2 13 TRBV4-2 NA CASSPGFLCELFF TGTGCCAGCAGCCCCGGGTTCCTCTGCGAGCTGTTTTTT
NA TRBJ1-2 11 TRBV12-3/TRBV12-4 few CASSPLGGYTF TGTGCCAGCAGTCCCTTAGGGGGCTACACCTTC
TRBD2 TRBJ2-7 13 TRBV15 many CATGTSGSNEQYF TGTGCCACCGGGACTAGCGGGAGTAACGAGCAGTACTTC
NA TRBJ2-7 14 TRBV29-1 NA CSVEGSGSSYEQYF TGCAGCGTTGAAGGGTCAGGGAGCTCCTACGAGCAGTACTTC
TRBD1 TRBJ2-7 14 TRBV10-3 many CAISESDRGAGQYF TGTGCCATCAGTGAGTCGGACAGGGGTGCCGGGCAGTACTTC
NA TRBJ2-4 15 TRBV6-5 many CASSYSALAKNIQYF TGTGCCAGCAGTTACTCGGCACTAGCCAAAAACATTCAGTACTTC
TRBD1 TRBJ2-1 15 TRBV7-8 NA CASSSTGTGNNEQFF TGTGCCAGCAGCTCGACCGGGACAGGGAATAATGAGCAGTTCTTC
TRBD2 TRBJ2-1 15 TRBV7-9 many CASIGGGGAPNEQFF TGTGCCAGCATTGGCGGCGGGGGGGCCCCCAATGAGCAGTTCTTC
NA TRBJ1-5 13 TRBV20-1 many CSASRGNNQPQHF TGCAGTGCTAGTCGGGGGAACAATCAGCCCCAGCATTTT
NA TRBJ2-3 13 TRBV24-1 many CATSGDSTDTQYF TGTGCCACCAGTGGGGACAGCACAGATACGCAGTATTTT
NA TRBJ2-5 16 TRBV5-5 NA CAIGLGSIRGSETQYF TGTGCCATCGGCCTTGGTAGCATAAGGGGGTCGGAGACCCAGTACTTC
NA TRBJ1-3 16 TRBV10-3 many CAISNHRVDSGNTIYF TGTGCCATCAGCAATCACAGGGTTGACTCTGGAAACACCATATATTTT
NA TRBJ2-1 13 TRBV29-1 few CSVARGSYNEQFF TGCAGCGTTGCCCGGGGCTCCTACAATGAGCAGTTCTTC